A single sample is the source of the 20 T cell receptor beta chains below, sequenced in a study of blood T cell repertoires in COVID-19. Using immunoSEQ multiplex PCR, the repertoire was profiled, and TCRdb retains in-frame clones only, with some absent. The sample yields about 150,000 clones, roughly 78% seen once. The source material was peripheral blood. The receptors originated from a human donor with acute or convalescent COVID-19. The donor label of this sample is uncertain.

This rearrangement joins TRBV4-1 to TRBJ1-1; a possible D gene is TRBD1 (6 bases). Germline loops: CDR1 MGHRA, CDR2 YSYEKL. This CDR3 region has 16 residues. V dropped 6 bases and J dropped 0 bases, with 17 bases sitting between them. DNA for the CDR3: TGCGCCAGCAGTCACAGTAGGGAGGGGGTGAACACTGAAGCTTTCTTT. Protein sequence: CASSHSREGVNTEAFF.

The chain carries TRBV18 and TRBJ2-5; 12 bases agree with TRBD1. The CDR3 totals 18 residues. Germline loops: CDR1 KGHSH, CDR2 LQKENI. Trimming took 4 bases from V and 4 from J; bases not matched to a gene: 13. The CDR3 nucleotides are TGTGCCAGCTCACAAACTTCCGGGACAGGGGGCACGGGAGAGACCCAGTACTTC. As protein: CASSQTSGTGGTGETQYF.

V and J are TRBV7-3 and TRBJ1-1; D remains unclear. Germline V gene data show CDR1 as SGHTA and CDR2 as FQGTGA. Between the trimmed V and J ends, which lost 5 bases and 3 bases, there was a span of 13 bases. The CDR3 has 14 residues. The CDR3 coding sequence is TGTGCCAGCAGCCGTGATTGGGGAGACACTGAAGCTTTCTTT. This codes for CASSRDWGDTEAFF. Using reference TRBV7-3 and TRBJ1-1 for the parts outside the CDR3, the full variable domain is GAGVSQTPSNKVTEKGKYVELRCDPISGHTALYWYRQSLGQGPEFLIYFQGTGAADDSGLPNDRFFAVRPEGSVSTLKIQRTERGDSAVYLCASSRDWGDTEAFFGQGTRLTVV.

The CDR3 DNA reads TGTGCCAGCAGCTTACGGCAGGGGGGCACAGATACGCAGTATTTT. Translating gives CASSLRQGGTDTQYF. This chain links TRBV7-9 with TRBJ2-3; 7 bases agree with TRBD1. V was pared by 2 bases and J by 1 base, with 3 bases of the junction left unmatched. The CDR3 sequence is 15 residues long. CDR1 is SEHNR and CDR2 is FQNEAQ in the germline V gene (reference sequence).

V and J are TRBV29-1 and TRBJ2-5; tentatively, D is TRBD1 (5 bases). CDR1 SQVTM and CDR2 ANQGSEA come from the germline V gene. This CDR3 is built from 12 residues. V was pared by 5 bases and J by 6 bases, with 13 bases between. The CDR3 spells CSVNQGTQTQYF. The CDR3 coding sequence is TGCAGCGTTAATCAGGGTACACAGACCCAGTACTTC. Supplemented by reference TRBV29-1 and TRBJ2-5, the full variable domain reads SAVISQKPSRDICQRGTSLTIQCQVDSQVTMMFWYRQQPGQSLTLIATANQGSEATYESGFVIDKFPISRPNLTFSTLTVSNMSPEDSSIYLCSVNQGTQTQYFGPGTRLLVL.

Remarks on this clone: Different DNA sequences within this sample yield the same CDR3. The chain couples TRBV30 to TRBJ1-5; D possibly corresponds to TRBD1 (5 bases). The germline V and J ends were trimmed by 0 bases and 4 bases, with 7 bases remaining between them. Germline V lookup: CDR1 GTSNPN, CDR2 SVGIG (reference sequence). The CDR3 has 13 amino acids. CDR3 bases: TGTGCCTGGAGTGTGCAGGGTAATCAGCCCCAGCATTTT. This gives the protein CAWSVQGNQPQHF.

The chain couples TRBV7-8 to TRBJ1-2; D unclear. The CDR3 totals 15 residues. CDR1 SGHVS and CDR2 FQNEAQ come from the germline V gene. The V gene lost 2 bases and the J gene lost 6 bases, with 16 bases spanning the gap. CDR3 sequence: CASSLSPGRVDGYTF. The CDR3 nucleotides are TGTGCCAGCAGCTTATCACCGGGAAGGGTCGATGGCTACACCTTC.

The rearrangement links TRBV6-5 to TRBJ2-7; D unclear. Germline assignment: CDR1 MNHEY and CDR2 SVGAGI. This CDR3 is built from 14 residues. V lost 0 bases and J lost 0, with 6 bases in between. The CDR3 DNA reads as TGTGCCAGCAGTTACTCGCGTGGCTCCTACGAGCAGTACTTC. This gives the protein CASSYSRGSYEQYF.

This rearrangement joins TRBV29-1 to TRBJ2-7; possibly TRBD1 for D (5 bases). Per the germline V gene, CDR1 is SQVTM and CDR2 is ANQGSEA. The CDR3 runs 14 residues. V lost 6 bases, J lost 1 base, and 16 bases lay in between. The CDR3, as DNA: TGCAGCGTAACTGTAACAGGTGGATCCTACGAGCAGTACTTC. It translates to CSVTVTGGSYEQYF.

CDR3 sequence: CASSTLGREAANYGYTF. The CDR3 DNA follows: TGTGCCAGTAGTACCCTGGGCAGGGAGGCTGCTAACTATGGCTACACCTTC. This chain uses TRBV19 with TRBJ1-2, with a tentative D call TRBD1 (5 bases). The CDR3 is 17 residues long. V lost 4 bases to trimming and J lost 0 bases, with 18 bases between them. Germline CDR1 is LNHDA and CDR2 is SQIVND (reference sequence).

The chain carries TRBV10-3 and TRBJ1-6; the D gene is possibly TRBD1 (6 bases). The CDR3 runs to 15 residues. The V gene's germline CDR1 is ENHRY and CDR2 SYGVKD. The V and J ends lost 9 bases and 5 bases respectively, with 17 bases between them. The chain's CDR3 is CAIGTPVGDNSPLHF. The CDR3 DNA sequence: TGTGCCATTGGGACACCGGTTGGTGATAATTCACCCCTCCACTTT.

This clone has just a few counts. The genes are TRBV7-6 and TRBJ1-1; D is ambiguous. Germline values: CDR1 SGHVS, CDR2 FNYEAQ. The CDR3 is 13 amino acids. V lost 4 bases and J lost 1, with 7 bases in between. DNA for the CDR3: TGTGCCAGCAGCTCCGGGAGGAACACTGAAGCTTTCTTT. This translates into CASSSGRNTEAFF.

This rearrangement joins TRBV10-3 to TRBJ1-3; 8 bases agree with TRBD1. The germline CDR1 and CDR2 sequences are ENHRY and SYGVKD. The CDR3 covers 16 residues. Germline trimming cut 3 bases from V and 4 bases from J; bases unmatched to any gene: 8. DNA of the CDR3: TGTGCCATCAGTGACCTCTCAGGGGGCAAAGGAAACACCATATATTTT. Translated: CAISDLSGGKGNTIYF.

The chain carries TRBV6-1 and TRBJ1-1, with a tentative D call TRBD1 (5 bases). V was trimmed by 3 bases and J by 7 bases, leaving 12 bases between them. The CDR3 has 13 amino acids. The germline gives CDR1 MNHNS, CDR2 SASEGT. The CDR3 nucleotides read TGTGCCAGCAGTGACCTCTCGGGGGGTGAAGCTTTCTTT. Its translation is CASSDLSGGEAFF.

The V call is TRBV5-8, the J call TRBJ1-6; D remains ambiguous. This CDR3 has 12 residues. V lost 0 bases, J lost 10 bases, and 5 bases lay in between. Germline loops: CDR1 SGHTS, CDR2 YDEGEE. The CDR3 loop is CASSLGHSPLHF. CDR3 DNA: TGTGCCAGCAGCTTGGGACACTCACCCCTCCACTTT.

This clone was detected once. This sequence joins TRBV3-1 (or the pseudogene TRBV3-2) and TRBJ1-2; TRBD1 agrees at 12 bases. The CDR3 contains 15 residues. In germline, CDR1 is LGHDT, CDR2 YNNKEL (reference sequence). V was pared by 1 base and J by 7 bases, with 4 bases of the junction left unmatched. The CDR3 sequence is CASSQAGQGAAGYTF. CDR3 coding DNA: TGTGCCAGCAGCCAAGCGGGACAGGGGGCAGCTGGCTACACCTTC.

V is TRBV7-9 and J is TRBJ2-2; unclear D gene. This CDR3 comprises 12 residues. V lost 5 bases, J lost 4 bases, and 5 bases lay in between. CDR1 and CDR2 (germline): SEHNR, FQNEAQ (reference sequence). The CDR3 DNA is TGTGCCAGCAGCCCATTCACCGGGGAGCTGTTTTTT. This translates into CASSPFTGELFF.

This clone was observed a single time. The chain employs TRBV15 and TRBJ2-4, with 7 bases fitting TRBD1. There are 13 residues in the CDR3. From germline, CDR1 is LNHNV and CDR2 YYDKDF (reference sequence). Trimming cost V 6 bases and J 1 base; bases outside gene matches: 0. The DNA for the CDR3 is TGTGCCACCAGGACAGGGGCCAAAAACATTCAGTACTTC. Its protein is CATRTGAKNIQYF.

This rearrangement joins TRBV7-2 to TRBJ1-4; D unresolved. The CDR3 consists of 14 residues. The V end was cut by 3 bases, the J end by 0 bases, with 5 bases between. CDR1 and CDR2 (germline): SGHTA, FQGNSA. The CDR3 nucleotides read TGTGCCAGCAGCTTCGGAGCAACTAATGAAAAACTGTTTTTT. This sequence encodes CASSFGATNEKLFF.

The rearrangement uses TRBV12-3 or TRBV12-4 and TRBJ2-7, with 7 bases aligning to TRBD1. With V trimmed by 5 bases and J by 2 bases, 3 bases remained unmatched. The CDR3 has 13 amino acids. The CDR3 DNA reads TGTGCCAGCAGTCGACAGGGAGCCTACGAGCAGTACTTC. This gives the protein CASSRQGAYEQYF.